The 15 T cell receptor beta chains below come from one sample, sequenced in a study of cytomegalovirus exposure and HLA in healthy donors. The PCR was carried out with 60 Vbeta primers and 13 Jbeta primers. Libraries were prepared by immunoSEQ multiplex PCR; TCRdb keeps only in-frame clonotypes and omits some of them. The sample carries 150,000 to 200,000 clones, approximately 86% recorded once. Specimen: PBMCs. Receptors originate from a woman aged 18 to 35 in good health and CMV-seronegative.

This clone has a handful of counts. The V and J genes are TRBV5-1 and TRBJ2-5; D may be TRBD2 (6 bases). Per the germline V gene, CDR1 is SGHRS and CDR2 is YFSETQ. CDR3 size: 15 residues. V was shortened by 4 bases and J by 5 bases, with 18 bases between the two germline ends. The CDR3 loop reads CASSETASVGETQYF. CDR3 DNA sequence: TGCGCCAGCAGCGAAACCGCTAGCGTTGGGGAGACCCAGTACTTC.

The gene calls are TRBV28 and TRBJ1-1; D is uncertain. This CDR3 has 13 amino acids. V lost 5 bases to trimming and J lost 7 bases, with 14 bases between them. In germline, CDR1 is MDHEN, CDR2 SYDVKM. The CDR3 protein is CASSTFGVGEAFF. DNA for the CDR3: TGTGCCAGCAGTACTTTCGGGGTTGGTGAAGCTTTCTTT.

The rearrangement joins TRBV5-5 to TRBJ1-1; 8 nucleotides line up with TRBD1. The CDR3 runs to 15 residues. CDR1 is SGHKS and CDR2 is YYEKEE in the germline V gene (reference sequence). V lost 4 bases and J lost 4; bases outside the gene matches: 9. CDR3 sequence (DNA): TGTGCCAGCAGCCTAAGGACAGGGCTGATCACTGAAGCTTTCTTT. It translates to CASSLRTGLITEAFF.

The V gene is TRBV7-7, the J gene TRBJ2-5; D perhaps matches TRBD1 (6 bases). V was shortened by 5 bases and J by 1 base, with 14 bases between the two germline ends. This CDR3 spans 15 amino acids. Germline CDR1 is SSHAT and CDR2 is FNYEAQ (reference sequence). The CDR3 here is CASSRMRGSQETQYF. In DNA, the CDR3 is TGTGCCAGCAGCCGGATGAGGGGGAGCCAAGAGACCCAGTACTTC.

This chain connects TRBV5-1 to TRBJ2-5; 8 positions agree with TRBD2. Per the germline V gene, CDR1 is SGHRS and CDR2 is YFSETQ. The trim removed 2 bases at V and 5 bases at J, leaving 5 bases unmatched. CDR3 length: 14 residues. CDR3 region: CASSLGLAQETQYF. CDR3 sequence (DNA): TGCGCCAGCAGCTTAGGACTAGCTCAGGAGACCCAGTACTTC.

The chain uses TRBV18 and TRBJ1-1; D is unresolved. The V gene lost 5 bases and the J gene lost 3 bases, with 16 bases spanning the gap. The CDR3 spans 15 residues. Germline V gene data show CDR1 as KGHSH and CDR2 as LQKENI. The CDR3 sequence: CASSGSSGAHTEAFF. In nucleotides, the CDR3 is TGTGCCAGCTCAGGTAGCAGCGGCGCCCACACTGAAGCTTTCTTT.

V usage is TRBV28 and J usage is TRBJ2-7; TRBD1 matches 7 bases. CDR3 size: 12 residues. The V gene's germline CDR1 is MDHEN and CDR2 SYDVKM. V was clipped by 2 bases and J by 9 bases; unmatched bases: 4. In DNA, the CDR3 is TGTGCCAGCAGTTTACCCAGGGGGTGGCAGTACTTC. It yields the protein CASSLPRGWQYF.

The chain recombines TRBV19 with TRBJ1-2; 11 nucleotides agree with TRBD1. The CDR3 runs to 14 residues. The J segment lost 5 bases and the V segment lost 5 bases, leaving 4 bases of the junction unmatched. CDR1 is LNHDA and CDR2 is SQIVND in the germline V gene (reference sequence). The DNA of the CDR3 is TGTGCCAGTAGTGGGACAGGGGGAGTATATGGCTACACCTTC. The encoded protein is CASSGTGGVYGYTF.

The CDR3 DNA sequence: TGTGCCAGCAGCTTAGGGGGGGTGGTGTACAATGAGCAGTTCTTC. This encodes CASSLGGVVYNEQFF. The gene calls are TRBV7-3 and TRBJ2-1, with TRBD2 identical over 7 bases. Per germline, CDR1 SGHTA and CDR2 FQGTGA. V lost 2 bases and J lost 4; bases outside the gene matches: 5. The length of the CDR3 is 15 residues.

The genes are TRBV28 and TRBJ2-6, with D tentatively TRBD2 (5 bases). Germline values: CDR1 MDHEN, CDR2 SYDVKM. Trimming pared 7 bases from V and 0 bases from J, leaving 22 bases between. CDR3 length: 19 residues. DNA of the CDR3: TGTGCCAGCAACACACAGACTACTCCACTTTTCTCTGGGGCCAACGTCCTGACTTTC. Translated, it gives CASNTQTTPLFSGANVLTF.

The CDR3 loop is CAWGRPGTGTYEQYF. In DNA form, the CDR3 reads TGTGCCTGGGGGCGCCCCGGGACAGGGACCTACGAGCAGTACTTC. The gene calls are TRBV30 and TRBJ2-7; the match to TRBD1 covers 9 bases. Germline CDR1 and CDR2: GTSNPN and SVGIG (reference sequence). This CDR3 spans 15 amino acids. The V gene end was trimmed by 5 bases and the J gene end by 2 bases; junction bases not matched to a gene: 10. Full variable domain (remainder filled in from reference TRBV30 and TRBJ2-7): SQTIHQWPATLVQPVGSPLSLECTVEGTSNPNLYWYRQAAGRGLQLLFYSVGIGQISSEVPQNLSASRPQDRQFILSSKKLLLSDSGFYLCAWGRPGTGTYEQYFGPGTRLTVT.

Written as DNA, the CDR3 is TGTGCCAGCAGCTCCCGGGACAGGGGCGAAAAACTGTTTTTT. Amino acids: CASSSRDRGEKLFF. The rearrangement links TRBV7-9 to TRBJ1-4; 10 bases line up with TRBD1. V shed 4 bases and J 8 bases; nucleotides not matched to a gene: 4. Germline loops: CDR1 SEHNR, CDR2 FQNEAQ (reference sequence). The CDR3 consists of 14 residues.

This rearrangement joins TRBV27 to TRBJ1-5; no reliable D call. The CDR3 runs 19 residues. Trimming removed 4 bases from V and 1 base from J, with 23 bases in between. In germline, CDR1 is MNHEY, CDR2 SMNVEV (reference sequence). The CDR3 nucleotides are TGTGCCAGCAGTTCAAGCCTCGATGAGGCGTTGATCAGCAATCAGCCCCAGCATTTT. Translating gives CASSSSLDEALISNQPQHF.

V gene TRBV19 combines with J gene TRBJ2-3; TRBD2 matches at 15 bases. V was clipped by 1 base and J by 4 bases; unmatched bases: 9. The germline CDR1 and CDR2 sequences are LNHDA and SQIVND (reference sequence). The CDR3 has 19 residues. The CDR3 reads CASSIGLGGLAGGADTQYF. As DNA, the CDR3 is TGTGCCAGTAGTATAGGCCTTGGGGGACTAGCGGGAGGAGCAGATACGCAGTATTTT.

V and J are TRBV7-2 and TRBJ1-2; TRBD1 is a possible D gene (6 bases). The CDR3 runs 14 residues. CDR1 is SGHTA and CDR2 is FQGNSA in the germline V gene. Trimming removed 3 bases from V and 3 bases from J, with 11 bases in between. The DNA of the CDR3 is TGTGCCAGCAGCTTCAGTGCAGGGGACTATGGCTACACCTTC. Translation: CASSFSAGDYGYTF.